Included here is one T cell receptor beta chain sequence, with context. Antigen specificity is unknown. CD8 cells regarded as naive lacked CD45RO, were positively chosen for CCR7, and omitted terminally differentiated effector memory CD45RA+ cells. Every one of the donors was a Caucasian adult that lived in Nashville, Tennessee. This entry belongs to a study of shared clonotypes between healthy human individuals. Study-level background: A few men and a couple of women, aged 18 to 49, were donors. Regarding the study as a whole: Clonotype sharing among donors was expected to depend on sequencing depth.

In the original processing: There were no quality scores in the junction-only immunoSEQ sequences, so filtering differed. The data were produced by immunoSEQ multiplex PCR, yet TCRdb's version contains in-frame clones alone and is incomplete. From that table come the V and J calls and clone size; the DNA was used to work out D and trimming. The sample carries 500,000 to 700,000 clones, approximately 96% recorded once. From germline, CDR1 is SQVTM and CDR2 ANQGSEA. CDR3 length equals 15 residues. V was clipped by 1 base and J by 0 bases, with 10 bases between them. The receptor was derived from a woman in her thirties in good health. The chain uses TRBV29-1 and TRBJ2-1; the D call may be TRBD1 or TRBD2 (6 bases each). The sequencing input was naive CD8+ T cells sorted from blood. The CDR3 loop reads CSVEVGGTSYNEQFF. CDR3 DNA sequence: TGCAGCGTTGAAGTAGGGGGGACCTCCTACAATGAGCAGTTCTTC.